Below, 31 T cell receptor beta chains from the same sample are listed, as sequenced in a study of regulatory T cells in long-lasting Graves disease. Arm-PCR of CDR3 regions and iRepertoire HTBI primers were used to build TCR beta libraries. Each CDR3 protein is one row after TCRdb ran MiXCR on the multiplex PCR reads. Of roughly 320,000 distinct CDR3 sequences in the sample, around 15% were seen once. Sample time point: newly diagnosed GD, antithyroid drugs for less than 3 months. Researchers made the TCR library from RNA that was extracted from PBMCs. The data also belong to a second study, concerning T cells in Graves' hyperthyroidism and ophthalmopathy.

The material sequenced was peripheral blood mononuclear cells (PBMCs), taken at new diagnosis, from a patient treated with antithyroid drugs. The receptors come from a man aged 40-49 years with Graves disease.

This clonotype was counted many times. The CDR3 nucleotides are TGTGCCTGGAACAGGGGCCCCGAGACCCAGTACTTC. It codes for CAWNRGPETQYF. The V call is TRBV30, the J call TRBJ2-5, with TRBD1 identical over 7 bases. Looked up from germline, CDR1 is GTSNPN and CDR2 is SVGIG (reference sequence). CDR3 length: 12 residues. V dropped 4 bases and J dropped 5; count of bases not matched to a gene: 4.

This clonotype showed up just a few times. The chain has TRBV5-1 and TRBJ2-5; TRBD2 aligns across 13 bases. V lost 1 base and J lost 5; bases outside the gene matches: 5. The V gene's germline CDR1 is SGHRS and CDR2 YFSETQ. The CDR3 runs to 16 residues. CDR3 in DNA: TGCGCCAGCAGCTTGACTAGCGGGGGGGCTTGGGAGACCCAGTACTTC. It translates to CASSLTSGGAWETQYF. Full variable domain (missing parts from reference TRBV5-1 and TRBJ2-5): KAGVTQTPRYLIKTRGQQVTLSCSPISGHRSVSWYQQTPGQGLQFLFEYFSETQRNKGNFPGRFSGRQFSNSRSEMNVSTLELGDSALYLCASSLTSGGAWETQYFGPGTRLLVL.

This clonotype was picked up a small number of times. The chain recombines TRBV2 with TRBJ2-1; a weak D match, TRBD1 (5 bases). The germline CDR1 and CDR2 sequences are SNHLY and FYNNEI. The CDR3 contains 15 residues. Between the trimmed V and J ends, which lost 3 bases and 12 bases, there was a span of 21 bases. The CDR3 nucleotides are TGTGCCAGCAGTGAGGTAAGGGGCGAGTCTGCAGTGCAGTTCTTC. This codes for CASSEVRGESAVQFF.

Worth noting for this clonotype: A much larger clone sits a single nucleotide away, making a read error possible. The chain joins TRBV7-9 to TRBJ2-5; the D is unclear. The CDR3 has 13 residues. The germline V gene has CDR1 SEHNR and CDR2 FQNEAQ (reference sequence). The V gene lost 4 bases and the J gene lost 3 bases, with 9 bases spanning the gap. CDR3 in DNA: TGTGCCAGCAGCTCCCCGGATGAAGAGACCCAGTACTTC. It codes for CASSSPDEETQYF.

This clonotype came up many times. Possible read error: a much larger clone is one base away. V usage is TRBV18 and J usage is TRBJ2-7; possibly TRBD2 for D (5 bases). V lost 2 bases to trimming and J lost 9 bases, with 20 bases between them. Germline loops: CDR1 KGHSH, CDR2 LQKENI. The CDR3 runs to 15 residues. CDR3 bases: TGTGCCAGCTCACCATTGGGGAACTCCCGGGGTGCGCAGTACTTC. It translates to CASSPLGNSRGAQYF.

This clonotype has more than one count but fewer than ten. The chain couples TRBV24-1 to TRBJ1-5; D remains ambiguous. The CDR3 is 13 amino acids. Germline V CDR1 and CDR2: KGHDR, SFDVKD. Trimming removed 3 bases at V and 9 bases at J, with 11 bases between. The DNA of the CDR3 is TGTGCCACCAGTGATGGTCCTTTGACGCCCCAGCATTTT. This encodes CATSDGPLTPQHF.

As regards this clonotype: This may stem from a read error, because a much larger clone lies one nucleotide away. This sequence joins TRBV28 and TRBJ2-3; unclear D gene. V dropped 6 bases and J dropped 3 bases, with 13 bases sitting between them. The CDR3 loop spans 14 amino acids. Germline loops: CDR1 MDHEN, CDR2 SYDVKM. CDR3 coding DNA: TGTGCCAGCAGCGCGGAGCATACTACAGATACGCAGTATTTT. Its translation: CASSAEHTTDTQYF.

This clonotype was recorded at least ten times. The rearrangement links TRBV6-1 to TRBJ2-5, with D perhaps given as TRBD1 or TRBD2 (5 bases each). CDR3 size: 17 residues. V was pared by 5 bases and J by 4 bases, with 23 bases between. Germline CDR1 reads MNHNS; CDR2 reads SASEGT. The CDR3 nucleotides are TGTGCCAGCAGTAGTGATCTGAGAGGGGTCGGCCGAGAGACCCAGTACTTC. Residues: CASSSDLRGVGRETQYF.

The sample holds many counts of this clonotype. The rearrangement links TRBV27 to TRBJ2-3; 16 nucleotides match TRBD2. The CDR3 covers 19 residues. Germline CDR1 and CDR2: MNHEY and SMNVEV (reference sequence). The J segment lost 4 bases and the V segment lost 3 bases, leaving 10 bases of the junction unmatched. CDR3 bases: TGTGCCAGCAGTTTGTGGGCCGGGACTAGCGGGGGGGCCGCAGATACGCAGTATTTT. As protein: CASSLWAGTSGGAADTQYF.

This clonotype has at least ten counts. V usage is TRBV20-1 and J usage is TRBJ1-5; D is unresolved. Trimming left V 5 bases short and J 7 bases short, with 3 bases between. CDR3 length equals 9 residues. Germline assignment: CDR1 DFQATT and CDR2 SNEGSKA (reference sequence). CDR3 sequence (DNA): TGCAGTGCTGGCCAGCCCCAGCATTTT. Its protein product is CSAGQPQHF.

The chain combines TRBV20-1 with TRBJ1-6, with D perhaps matching TRBD1 (5 bases). There are 14 residues in the CDR3. Trimming shortened V by 2 bases and J by 6 bases, and 11 bases separated the two germline ends. The germline gives CDR1 DFQATT, CDR2 SNEGSKA (reference sequence). CDR3 sequence: CSARRRDSNSPLHF. In nucleotides, the CDR3 is TGCAGTGCTAGACGCAGGGATAGTAATTCACCCCTCCACTTT.

This chain links TRBV5-6 with TRBJ2-5; D may be TRBD1 (5 bases). From germline, CDR1 is SGHDT and CDR2 YYEEEE. Deletions cut 4 bases from V and 5 bases from J, with 12 bases between. CDR3 length equals 13 residues. CDR3 bases: TGTGCCAGCAGCGGAAGGGGTTTGGAGACCCAGTACTTC. Its translation: CASSGRGLETQYF. Together with reference TRBV5-6 and TRBJ2-5, the CDR3 gives the full variable domain: DAGVTQSPTHLIKTRGQQVTLRCSPKSGHDTVSWYQQALGQGPQFIFQYYEEEERQRGNFPDRFSGHQFPNYSSELNVNALLLGDSALYLCASSGRGLETQYFGPGTRLLVL.

The V gene is TRBV5-1, the J gene TRBJ2-3; 11 bases map to TRBD2. This CDR3 spans 15 amino acids. After removal of 5 bases from V and 6 bases from J, the junction contained 8 bases not matched to a gene. Germline V lookup: CDR1 SGHRS, CDR2 YFSETQ. In DNA, the CDR3 is TGCGCCAGCAGACTTACTAGCGGGGGAGAGGATACGCAGTATTTT. Amino acids: CASRLTSGGEDTQYF.

This clonotype was counted at least ten times. V is TRBV5-1 and J is TRBJ2-5; 10 nucleotides agree with TRBD1. In germline, CDR1 is SGHRS, CDR2 YFSETQ. This CDR3 region has 14 residues. J gave up 4 bases and V 7 bases, and 7 bases lay outside the gene matches. CDR3 sequence reads: CASSGTGVRETQYF. CDR3 DNA: TGCGCCAGCTCCGGGACAGGGGTTCGAGAGACCCAGTACTTC.

In this sample, this clonotype turned up many times. The CDR3 loop reads CASSQRDRKNIQYF. The CDR3 DNA is TGTGCCAGCAGCCAACGGGACAGGAAAAACATTCAGTACTTC. The chain joins TRBV3-1 to TRBJ2-4, with 8 bases fitting TRBD1. The CDR3 runs 14 residues. Germline V gene sequence: CDR1 LGHDT, CDR2 YNNKEL (reference sequence). Trimming removed 2 bases from V and 4 bases from J; junction bases left unmatched: 1.

In its sample, this clonotype was seen many times. CDR3 in DNA: TGTGCCAGCAGCTCCGGCAGGCGGGATGAAAAACTGTTTTTT. It codes for CASSSGRRDEKLFF. This chain uses TRBV7-2 with TRBJ1-4; D is unclear. V was cut by 4 bases and J by 6 bases, with 12 bases left in between. Germline-derived CDR1 and CDR2 are SGHTA and FQGNSA. The CDR3 runs to 14 residues.

This clonotype was counted only a few times. This sequence joins TRBV30 and TRBJ1-6, with 8 bases lining up with TRBD1. The length of the CDR3 is 16 residues. The V segment lost 2 bases and the J segment 9 bases; nucleotides outside the gene matches: 12. CDR1 GTSNPN and CDR2 SVGIG come from the germline V gene (reference sequence). CDR3 in DNA: TGTGCCTGGAGTCTGTCAGGGGGCAATTTGGTTTCACCCCTCCACTTT. Translating gives CAWSLSGGNLVSPLHF.

Many counts were recorded for this clonotype. The chain is built from TRBV27 and TRBJ1-5, with D possibly being TRBD1 (5 bases). The CDR3 contains 15 residues. The V end was cut by 6 bases, the J end by 4 bases, with 16 bases between. CDR1 and CDR2 (germline): MNHEY, SMNVEV (reference sequence). The CDR3, as DNA: TGTGCCAGCAGCCAAAGGGACGGCCGGAATCAGCCCCAGCATTTT. This translates into CASSQRDGRNQPQHF.

This clonotype was picked up a small number of times. This rearrangement joins TRBV30 to TRBJ2-7, with D possibly called TRBD1 or TRBD2 (5 bases each). Germline V gene sequence: CDR1 GTSNPN, CDR2 SVGIG (reference sequence). The CDR3 length is 14 residues. Trimming took 0 bases from V and 2 from J, leaving 11 bases between them. CDR3 nucleotides: TGTGCCTGGAGTGTAGTCGGGGCTGCCTACGAGCAGTACTTC. Residues: CAWSVVGAAYEQYF.

Only a few counts were recorded for this clonotype. The chain is built from TRBV20-1 and TRBJ1-5; the D gene is possibly TRBD1 (5 bases). This CDR3 is 17 amino acids long. Germline CDR1 reads DFQATT; CDR2 reads SNEGSKA (reference sequence). Trimming removed 3 bases at V and 8 bases at J, with 26 bases between. The CDR3 DNA is TGCAGTGCTAGCATAAGACAGACCCCATCGATGGGAAAGCCCCAGCATTTT. Translated: CSASIRQTPSMGKPQHF.

This clonotype has a count of ten or more. V is TRBV5-5 and J is TRBJ1-4; D may be TRBD1 (6 bases). Trimming shortened V by 1 base and J by 8 bases, and 21 bases separated the two germline ends. This CDR3 is 17 amino acids long. Germline CDR1 SGHKS, CDR2 YYEKEE (reference sequence). The CDR3 nucleotides are TGTGCCAGCAGCTTGAGGGTCAGACAGGCATCAAAGGAAAAACTGTTTTTT. Translation gives CASSLRVRQASKEKLFF.

This chain uses TRBV5-1 with TRBJ1-6; no clear D. The germline V gene has CDR1 SGHRS and CDR2 YFSETQ. Trimming cost V 5 bases and J 5 bases, with 11 bases left between them. This CDR3 is built from 14 residues. CDR3 amino acids: CASSKNGNNSPLHF. Written as DNA, the CDR3 is TGCGCCAGCAGTAAGAACGGGAATAATTCACCCCTCCACTTT.

Notes on this clonotype: One base away lies a much larger clone, so this may be a sequencing read error. The chain combines TRBV7-9 with TRBJ2-3; weak D call: TRBD1 (5 bases). This CDR3 has 14 amino acids. The germline gives CDR1 SEHNR, CDR2 FQNEAQ (reference sequence). The CDR3 coding sequence is TGTACCAGCAGCTTAGTGTTGGGGCCAGATACGCAGTATTTT. Translated, it gives CTSSLVLGPDTQYF. Complete variable domain (other parts from reference TRBV7-9 and TRBJ2-3): DTGVSQNPRHKITKRGQNVTFRCDPISEHNRLYWYRQTLGQGPEFLTYFQNEAQLEKSRLLSDRFSAERPKGSFSTLEIQRTEQGDSAMYLCTSSLVLGPDTQYFGPGTRLTVL.

The chain recombines TRBV12-3 or TRBV12-4 with TRBJ2-1, with 9 bases fitting TRBD2. The trim removed 5 bases at V and 12 bases at J, leaving 17 bases unmatched. This CDR3 has 16 amino acids. The CDR3 nucleotides are TGTGCCAGCAGTCCCTTGGTAGCGGGAGCTCCCTTCGTGCAGTTCTTC. It codes for CASSPLVAGAPFVQFF.

This clonotype was observed at least ten times. The rearrangement uses TRBV6-2 or TRBV6-3 and TRBJ2-5, with D perhaps matching TRBD2 (5 bases). This CDR3 is built from 15 residues. V was shortened by 4 bases and J by 0 bases, with 12 bases between the two germline ends. Germline V gene data show CDR1 as MNHEY and CDR2 as SVGEGT. CDR3 nucleotides: TGTGCCAGCAGTTTAGAGGGAGTTGACCAAGAGACCCAGTACTTC. Protein sequence: CASSLEGVDQETQYF.

This clonotype has ten or more counts. The chain links TRBV18 to TRBJ1-1, with D perhaps matching TRBD1 (6 bases). CDR3 length: 15 amino acids. Germline CDR1 KGHSH, CDR2 LQKENI. Trimming stripped 5 bases from V and 4 bases from J, with 17 bases between. The CDR3 nucleotides are TGTGCCAGCTCATTAAACAGGGTTGAGGGCACTGAAGCTTTCTTT. Translated: CASSLNRVEGTEAFF.

In its sample, this clonotype was seen many times. The rearrangement joins TRBV18 to TRBJ1-5; tentative D call: TRBD1 (6 bases). The CDR3 totals 15 residues. V was shortened by 3 bases and J by 5 bases, with 14 bases between the two germline ends. The germline V gene has CDR1 KGHSH and CDR2 LQKENI. CDR3 in amino acids: CASSPRQGMDQPQHF. The CDR3 DNA reads as TGTGCCAGCTCACCTAGGCAGGGGATGGATCAGCCCCAGCATTTT.

This clonotype was observed many times. V gene TRBV28 combines with J gene TRBJ1-5, with unresolved D. Per the germline V gene, CDR1 is MDHEN and CDR2 is SYDVKM. The ends were cut back, 1 base at V and 9 bases at J, with 7 bases in the middle. The CDR3 length is 12 residues. CDR3 sequence (DNA): TGTGCCAGCAGTTTATTCCCAAGGCCCCAGCATTTT. The encoded protein is CASSLFPRPQHF.

The chain links TRBV24-1 to TRBJ1-1, with D perhaps TRBD1 (6 bases). This CDR3 comprises 12 residues. CDR1 KGHDR and CDR2 SFDVKD come from the germline V gene. V dropped 8 bases and J dropped 3 bases, with 9 bases sitting between them. For the CDR3, the DNA is TGTGCCACCAAAAAGGGGGACACTGAAGCTTTCTTT. This codes for CATKKGDTEAFF.

This clonotype was seen more than once but under ten times. The V call is TRBV6-5, the J call TRBJ2-5; TRBD2 is a possible D gene (5 bases). Per germline, CDR1 MNHEY and CDR2 SVGAGI. This CDR3 has 15 amino acids. The V gene lost 0 bases and the J gene lost 9 bases, with 17 bases spanning the gap. DNA of the CDR3: TGTGCCAGCAGTTACTCGATAATAGGCGCCGGGGCCCAGTACTTC. Translating gives CASSYSIIGAGAQYF.

The rearrangement links TRBV7-2 to TRBJ1-2; D is undetermined. Germline-derived CDR1 and CDR2 are SGHTA and FQGNSA. V shed 6 bases and J shed 4 bases, with 12 bases lying between them. This CDR3 contains 13 residues. DNA of the CDR3: TGTGCCAGCAGTTCCGGGCGGGGCTATGGCTACACCTTC. Protein product: CASSSGRGYGYTF.